A selection of T cell receptor beta chains follows, all from one sample in a study of blood T cell repertoires in COVID-19. The assay was immunoSEQ multiplex PCR, and TCRdb's table has in-frame clones only and misses some. The data contain around 250,000 clones, 88% of them seen just once; the ten biggest clones take up roughly a tenth. The material sequenced was peripheral blood. These receptors originate from a woman aged 65 to 85 with COVID-19, enrolled during active disease. Each CDR3 is given with its conserved first and last residue. Fields, in order: clone size, J gene, CDR3 length, V gene, D gene, CDR3 protein, CDR3 DNA. The D gene is left open where the match is weak. Size is stated for part of the rows, as once, few or many counts, or as a class when the clone is expanded.

-	TRBJ2-7	15	TRBV7-3	-	CASSPTAGPAYEQYF	TGTGCCAGCAGCCCGACAGCGGGCCCAGCCTACGAGCAGTACTTC
-	TRBJ1-4	15	TRBV19	-	CASRMEGLSNEKLFF	TGTGCCAGTAGAATGGAGGGGCTGTCTAATGAAAAACTGTTTTTT
-	TRBJ1-3	15	TRBV2	-	CASSDPGQSGNTIYF	TGTGCCAGCAGTGACCCCGGACAGTCTGGAAACACCATATATTTT
-	TRBJ2-7	14	TRBV5-1	TRBD1	CASSPQTGGHEQYF	TGCGCCAGCAGCCCACAGACAGGGGGCCACGAGCAGTACTTC
-	TRBJ2-1	13	TRBV21-1	-	CASSKDSVRDQFF	TGTGCCAGCAGCAAAGACTCGGTGCGGGATCAGTTCTTC
-	TRBJ2-7	14	TRBV10-3	TRBD1	CAISPPQGAREQYF	TGTGCCATCAGTCCTCCCCAGGGGGCGCGGGAGCAGTACTTC
-	TRBJ2-3	14	TRBV19	TRBD2	CATGLAGVTDTQYF	TGTGCCACCGGACTAGCGGGAGTGACAGATACGCAGTATTTT
once	TRBJ2-7	15	TRBV28	TRBD2	CASRALGGRAREQYF	TGTGCCAGCAGGGCCTTGGGCGGGAGGGCCAGGGAGCAGTACTTC
once	TRBJ2-6	13	TRBV14	-	CASSHTGANVLTF	TGTGCCAGCAGCCATACTGGGGCCAACGTCCTGACTTTC
-	TRBJ1-1	13	TRBV11-2	-	CASSLGQNTEAFF	TGTGCCAGCAGCCTGGGACAGAACACTGAAGCTTTCTTT
-	TRBJ1-2	13	TRBV28	-	CASSPPLNYGYTF	TGTGCCAGCAGCCCCCCACTAAACTATGGCTACACCTTC
-	TRBJ1-5	13	TRBV29-1	-	CSVVWGVGQPQHF	TGCAGCGTTGTTTGGGGGGTTGGTCAGCCCCAGCATTTT
-	TRBJ1-2	15	TRBV9	-	CASSVTGDILYGYTF	TGTGCCAGCAGCGTGACCGGGGACATATTATATGGCTACACCTTC
-	TRBJ1-1	13	TRBV5-4	-	CASSLAGNTEAFF	TGTGCCAGCAGCTTGGCGGGGAACACTGAAGCTTTCTTT
-	TRBJ2-2	16	TRBV15	-	CATSRTAGVTTGELFF	TGTGCCACCAGCAGAACGGCGGGCGTAACCACCGGGGAGCTGTTTTTT
-	TRBJ2-1	15	TRBV6-1	TRBD2	CASSETGGRGDEQFF	TGTGCCAGCAGTGAAACGGGCGGGAGGGGCGATGAGCAGTTCTTC
-	TRBJ1-1	17	TRBV11-3	-	CASSSGVGARGNTEAFF	TGTGCCAGCAGCTCGGGAGTCGGGGCTAGGGGGAACACTGAAGCTTTCTTT
-	TRBJ1-5	12	TRBV19	TRBD1	CASTPGQPPQHF	TGTGCCAGTACTCCGGGACAGCCGCCCCAGCATTTT
-	TRBJ1-1	13	TRBV6-5	-	CASSGTLNTEAFF	TGTGCCAGCAGCGGGACACTGAACACTGAAGCTTTCTTT
-	TRBJ1-6	15	TRBV28	TRBD1	CASSPTGQGDSPLHF	TGTGCCAGCAGTCCGACGGGACAGGGCGATTCACCCCTCCACTTT
once	TRBJ2-7	15	TRBV6-5	TRBD2	CASSYSGGSYHEQYF	TGTGCCAGCAGTTACTCGGGAGGGAGTTACCACGAGCAGTACTTC
-	TRBJ2-7	14	TRBV2	TRBD2	CASRVAGGFHEQYF	TGTGCCAGCAGGGTAGCGGGAGGGTTCCACGAGCAGTACTTC
-	TRBJ1-2	20	TRBV19	TRBD1	CASSISGTGGLSPALSRYTF	TGTGCCAGTAGTATATCCGGGACAGGGGGCCTTAGCCCTGCTTTGAGTCGCTACACCTTC
few	TRBJ2-7	15	TRBV15	TRBD1	CATSRDRGQGYEQYF	TGTGCCACCAGCAGAGATCGGGGACAGGGCTACGAGCAGTACTTC
-	TRBJ1-2	12	TRBV5-1	-	CASSLNADGYTF	TGCGCCAGCAGCTTGAATGCAGATGGCTACACCTTC
-	TRBJ1-2	12	TRBV7-8	-	CASSLSGEGYTF	TGTGCCAGCAGCTTATCTGGAGAAGGCTACACCTTC
-	TRBJ1-3	17	TRBV5-1	TRBD1	CASSLEPGTGSGNTIYF	TGCGCCAGCAGCTTGGAACCCGGGACAGGGTCTGGAAACACCATATATTTT
-	TRBJ2-7	15	TRBV28	TRBD2	CASSPGLAPSYEQYF	TGTGCCAGCAGTCCAGGACTAGCCCCCTCCTACGAGCAGTACTTC
once	TRBJ1-5	13	TRBV19	TRBD1	CASGQGLLQPQHF	TGTGCCAGCGGACAGGGGTTGCTTCAGCCCCAGCATTTT
-	TRBJ2-5	16	TRBV5-1	-	CASSLVGGHARETQYF	TGCGCCAGCAGCTTGGTGGGCGGGCACGCGCGGGAGACCCAGTACTTC
few	TRBJ2-2	15	TRBV5-6	-	CASSLYSVNTGELFF	TGTGCCAGCAGCTTGTATAGTGTGAACACCGGGGAGCTGTTTTTT
-	TRBJ2-6	15	TRBV5-1	-	CASRAGVSGANVLTF	TGCGCCAGCAGAGCAGGGGTCTCTGGGGCCAACGTCCTGACTTTC
-	TRBJ1-5	15	TRBV4-1	-	CASSRVVGGNQPQHF	TGCGCCAGCAGCCGAGTAGTTGGCGGGAATCAGCCCCAGCATTTT
-	TRBJ2-1	15	TRBV19	TRBD2	CASSRLAGGHNEQFF	TGTGCCAGTAGTAGGCTAGCGGGAGGGCACAATGAGCAGTTCTTC
-	TRBJ2-7	14	TRBV18	-	CASSPPTGVHEQYF	TGTGCCAGCTCACCACCGACCGGGGTCCACGAGCAGTACTTC
-	TRBJ1-5	13	TRBV28	-	CASSIQGFQPQHF	TGTGCCAGCAGCATACAGGGTTTTCAGCCCCAGCATTTT
-	TRBJ1-2	13	TRBV28	-	CASTPGGNYGYTF	TGTGCCAGCACCCCCGGCGGTAACTATGGCTACACCTTC
-	TRBJ2-7	14	TRBV7-2	TRBD1	CASSQGGAHYEQYF	TGTGCCAGCAGCCAAGGGGGCGCACACTACGAGCAGTACTTC
-	TRBJ2-2	13	TRBV14	TRBD2	CASRAGGVGELFF	TGTGCCAGCAGAGCGGGAGGGGTCGGGGAGCTGTTTTTT
-	TRBJ1-6	15	TRBV11-2	TRBD1	CASRPTTGGNSPLHF	TGTGCCAGCAGACCCACGACAGGGGGGAATTCACCCCTCCACTTT
-	TRBJ2-7	15	TRBV6-5	-	CASSYSGGFGYEQYF	TGTGCCAGCAGTTACTCAGGAGGATTCGGGTACGAGCAGTACTTC
-	TRBJ1-3	14	TRBV7-8	-	CASSLGTAGNTIYF	TGTGCCAGCAGCTTAGGGACAGCTGGAAACACCATATATTTT
-	TRBJ1-4	14	TRBV27	TRBD1	CASSPTGGNEKLFF	TGTGCCAGCAGTCCGACAGGGGGCAATGAAAAACTGTTTTTT
-	TRBJ1-2	15	TRBV6-5	TRBD1	CASSYVGTGVYGYTF	TGTGCCAGCAGTTACGTCGGGACAGGGGTCTATGGCTACACCTTC
-	TRBJ1-5	13	TRBV10-3	TRBD1	CAIRQGNDQPQHF	TGTGCCATCAGACAGGGGAACGATCAGCCCCAGCATTTT
-	TRBJ2-2	17	TRBV4-2	TRBD2	CASSQGLAELNTGELFF	TGTGCCAGCAGCCAAGGTCTAGCGGAGTTAAACACCGGGGAGCTGTTTTTT